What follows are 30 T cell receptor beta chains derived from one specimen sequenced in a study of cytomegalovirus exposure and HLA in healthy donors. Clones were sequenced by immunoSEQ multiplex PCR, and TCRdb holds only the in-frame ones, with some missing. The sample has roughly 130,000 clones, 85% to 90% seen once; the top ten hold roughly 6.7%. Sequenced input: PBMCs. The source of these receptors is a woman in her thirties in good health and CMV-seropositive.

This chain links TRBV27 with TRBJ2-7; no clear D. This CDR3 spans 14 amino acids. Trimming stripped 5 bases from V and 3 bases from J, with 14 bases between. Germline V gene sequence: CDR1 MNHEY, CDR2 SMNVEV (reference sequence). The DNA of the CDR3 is TGTGCCAGCAGTCTGCTGACACCCTACTACGAGCAGTACTTC. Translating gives CASSLLTPYYEQYF.

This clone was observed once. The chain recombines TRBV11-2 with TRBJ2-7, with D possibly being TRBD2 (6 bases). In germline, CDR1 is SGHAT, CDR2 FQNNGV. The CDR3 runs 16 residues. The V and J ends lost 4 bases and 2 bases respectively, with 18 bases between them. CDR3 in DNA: TGTGCCAGCAGCTCCCTAATGGGGGGAAACCCCTACGAGCAGTACTTC. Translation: CASSSLMGGNPYEQYF.

CDR3 DNA sequence: TGTGCCAGCAGTTCCTGGACAGGCGGGTATGGCTACACCTTC. This translates into CASSSWTGGYGYTF. J is TRBJ1-2 and V is TRBV28; 7 bases agree with TRBD1. Per the germline V gene, CDR1 is MDHEN and CDR2 is SYDVKM. V trimming: 4 bases; J trimming: 5 bases; junction bases outside the gene matches: 7. The CDR3 has 14 amino acids.

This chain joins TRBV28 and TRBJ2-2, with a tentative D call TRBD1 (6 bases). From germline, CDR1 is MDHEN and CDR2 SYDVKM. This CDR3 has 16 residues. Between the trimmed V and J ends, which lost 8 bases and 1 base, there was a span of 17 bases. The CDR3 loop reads CASVPTRGGNTGELFF. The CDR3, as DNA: TGTGCCAGCGTTCCTACGAGAGGGGGGAACACCGGGGAGCTGTTTTTT.

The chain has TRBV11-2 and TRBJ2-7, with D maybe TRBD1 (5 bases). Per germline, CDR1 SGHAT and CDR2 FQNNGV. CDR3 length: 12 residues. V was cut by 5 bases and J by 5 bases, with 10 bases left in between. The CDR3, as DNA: TGTGCCAGCAGCACAGGTTCCCACGAGCAGTACTTC. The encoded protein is CASSTGSHEQYF.

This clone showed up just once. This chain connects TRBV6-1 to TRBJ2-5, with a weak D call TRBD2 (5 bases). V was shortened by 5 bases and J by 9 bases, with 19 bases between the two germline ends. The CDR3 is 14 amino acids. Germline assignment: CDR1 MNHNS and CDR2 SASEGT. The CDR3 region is CASSPRGPTLSQYF. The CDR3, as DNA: TGTGCCAGCAGTCCCCGGGGTCCCACCTTGTCCCAGTACTTC.

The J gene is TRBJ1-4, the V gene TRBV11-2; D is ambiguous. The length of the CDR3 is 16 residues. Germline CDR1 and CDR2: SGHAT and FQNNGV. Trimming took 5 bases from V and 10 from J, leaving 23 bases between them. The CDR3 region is CASSPFSGENLGKLFF. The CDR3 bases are TGTGCCAGCAGCCCGTTCTCCGGGGAGAATTTAGGAAAACTGTTTTTT.

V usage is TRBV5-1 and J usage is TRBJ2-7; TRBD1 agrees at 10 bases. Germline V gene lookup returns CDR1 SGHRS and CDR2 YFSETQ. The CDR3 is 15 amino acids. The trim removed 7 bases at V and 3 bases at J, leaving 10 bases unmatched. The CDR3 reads CASGGQGDIDYEQYF. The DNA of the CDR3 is TGCGCCAGCGGCGGACAGGGGGATATCGACTACGAGCAGTACTTC.

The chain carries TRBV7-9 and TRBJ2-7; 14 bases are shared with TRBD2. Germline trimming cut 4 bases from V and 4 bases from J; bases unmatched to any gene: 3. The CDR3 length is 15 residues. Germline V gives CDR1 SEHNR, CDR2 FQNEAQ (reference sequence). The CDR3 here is CASSSGLAGGYEQYF. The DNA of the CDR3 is TGTGCCAGCAGCTCCGGACTAGCGGGAGGTTACGAGCAGTACTTC.

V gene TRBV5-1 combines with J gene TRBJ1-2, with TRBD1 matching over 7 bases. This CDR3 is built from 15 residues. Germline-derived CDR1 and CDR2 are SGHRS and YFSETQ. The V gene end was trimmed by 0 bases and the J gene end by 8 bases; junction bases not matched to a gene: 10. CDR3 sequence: CASSLESPDRSGYTF. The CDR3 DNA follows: TGCGCCAGCAGCTTGGAGTCCCCGGACAGGAGCGGCTACACCTTC. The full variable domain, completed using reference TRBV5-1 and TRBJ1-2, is KAGVTQTPRYLIKTRGQQVTLSCSPISGHRSVSWYQQTPGQGLQFLFEYFSETQRNKGNFPGRFSGRQFSNSRSEMNVSTLELGDSALYLCASSLESPDRSGYTFGSGTRLTVV.

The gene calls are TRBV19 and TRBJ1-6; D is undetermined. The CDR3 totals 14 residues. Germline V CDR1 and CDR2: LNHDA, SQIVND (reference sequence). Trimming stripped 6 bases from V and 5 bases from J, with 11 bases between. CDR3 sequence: CASSRFGDNSPLHF. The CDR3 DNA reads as TGTGCCAGTAGCAGGTTCGGGGATAATTCACCCCTCCACTTT.

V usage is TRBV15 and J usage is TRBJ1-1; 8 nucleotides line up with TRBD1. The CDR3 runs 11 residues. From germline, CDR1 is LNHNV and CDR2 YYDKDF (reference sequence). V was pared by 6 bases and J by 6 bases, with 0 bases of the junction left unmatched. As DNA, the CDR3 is TGTGCCACCAGGACAGGGGCTGAAGCTTTCTTT. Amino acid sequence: CATRTGAEAFF.

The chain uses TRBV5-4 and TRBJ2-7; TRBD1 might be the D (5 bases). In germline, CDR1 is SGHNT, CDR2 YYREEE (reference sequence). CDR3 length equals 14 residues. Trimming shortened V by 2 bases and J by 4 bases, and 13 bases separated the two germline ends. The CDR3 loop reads CASSFKGRVYEQYF. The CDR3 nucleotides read TGTGCCAGCAGCTTTAAGGGCAGGGTTTACGAGCAGTACTTC.

The CDR3 region has the DNA TGTGCCAGCAGCTTGCTTATCCCTCGGGAGCGGGGCTACACCTTC. Amino acid sequence: CASSLLIPRERGYTF. The chain uses TRBV5-4 and TRBJ1-2; D remains ambiguous. The CDR3 loop spans 15 amino acids. The ends were cut back, 1 base at V and 8 bases at J, with 18 bases in the middle. CDR1 and CDR2 from the germline V gene are SGHNT and YYREEE (reference sequence).

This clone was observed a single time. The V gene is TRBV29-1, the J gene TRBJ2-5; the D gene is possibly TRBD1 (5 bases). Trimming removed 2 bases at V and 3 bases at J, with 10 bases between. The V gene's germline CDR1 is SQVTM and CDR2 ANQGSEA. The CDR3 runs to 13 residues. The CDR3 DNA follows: TGCAGCGTTGAACTGACAGCCAAAGAGACCCAGTACTTC. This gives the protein CSVELTAKETQYF.

CDR3 sequence: CASSTWGGEEETQYF. CDR3 in DNA: TGTGCCAGCTCGACCTGGGGAGGGGAGGAAGAGACCCAGTACTTC. The chain carries TRBV18 and TRBJ2-5, with 7 bases fitting TRBD2. Germline values: CDR1 KGHSH, CDR2 LQKENI. This CDR3 comprises 15 residues. V was pared by 6 bases and J by 3 bases, with 10 bases of the junction left unmatched.

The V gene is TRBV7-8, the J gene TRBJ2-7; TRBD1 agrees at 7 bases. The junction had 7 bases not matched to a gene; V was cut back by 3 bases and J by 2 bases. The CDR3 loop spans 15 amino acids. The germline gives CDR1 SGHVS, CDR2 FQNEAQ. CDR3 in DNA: TGTGCCAGCAGCTTTCGAGGGACAGCGGCCTACGAGCAGTACTTC. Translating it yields CASSFRGTAAYEQYF.

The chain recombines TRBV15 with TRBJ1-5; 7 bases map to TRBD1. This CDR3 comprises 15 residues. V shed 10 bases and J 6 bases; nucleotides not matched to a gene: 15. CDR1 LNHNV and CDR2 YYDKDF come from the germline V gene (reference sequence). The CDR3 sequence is CARTQGLGVGQPQHF. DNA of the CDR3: TGTGCCAGAACACAGGGGCTAGGGGTGGGTCAGCCCCAGCATTTT.

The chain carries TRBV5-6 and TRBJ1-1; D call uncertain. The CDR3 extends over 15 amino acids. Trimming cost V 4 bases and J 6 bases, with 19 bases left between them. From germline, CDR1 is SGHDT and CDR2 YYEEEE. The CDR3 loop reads CASSAGLGGRAEAFF. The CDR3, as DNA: TGTGCCAGCAGCGCGGGTCTCGGAGGCCGGGCTGAAGCTTTCTTT.

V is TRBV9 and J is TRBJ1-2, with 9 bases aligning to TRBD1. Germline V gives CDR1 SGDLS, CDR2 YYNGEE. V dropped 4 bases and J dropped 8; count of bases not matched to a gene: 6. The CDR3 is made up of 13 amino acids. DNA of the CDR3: TGTGCCAGCAGCACCGGGACAGGGTCCGGCTACACCTTC. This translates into CASSTGTGSGYTF.

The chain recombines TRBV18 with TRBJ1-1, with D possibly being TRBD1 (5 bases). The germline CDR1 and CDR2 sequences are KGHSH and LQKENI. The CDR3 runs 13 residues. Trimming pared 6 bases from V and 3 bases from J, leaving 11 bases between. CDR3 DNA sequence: TGTGCCAGCTCCCAGGGTAGGGACACTGAAGCTTTCTTT. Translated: CASSQGRDTEAFF.

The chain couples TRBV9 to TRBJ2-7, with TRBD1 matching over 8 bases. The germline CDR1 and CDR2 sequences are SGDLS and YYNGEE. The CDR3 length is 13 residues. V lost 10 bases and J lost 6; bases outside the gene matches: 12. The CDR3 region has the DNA TGTGCCTCCGACAGGACAGGGACGGGCGAGCAGTACTTC. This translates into CASDRTGTGEQYF.

The CDR3 loop is CATGLAAGNEQFF. The DNA for the CDR3 is TGTGCCACTGGACTAGCGGCGGGGAATGAGCAGTTCTTC. V usage is TRBV15 and J usage is TRBJ2-1; 10 nucleotides align to TRBD2. This CDR3 spans 13 amino acids. The V and J ends lost 9 bases and 7 bases, in that order; junction bases with no gene match: 6. The germline gives CDR1 LNHNV, CDR2 YYDKDF (reference sequence).

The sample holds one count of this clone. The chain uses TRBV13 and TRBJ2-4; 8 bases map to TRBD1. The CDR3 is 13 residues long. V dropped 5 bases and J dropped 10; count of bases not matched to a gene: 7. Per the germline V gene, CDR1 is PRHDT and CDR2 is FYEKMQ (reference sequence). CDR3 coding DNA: TGTGCCAGCAGCCTCGACAGGGGACAAATTCAGTACTTC. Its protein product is CASSLDRGQIQYF.

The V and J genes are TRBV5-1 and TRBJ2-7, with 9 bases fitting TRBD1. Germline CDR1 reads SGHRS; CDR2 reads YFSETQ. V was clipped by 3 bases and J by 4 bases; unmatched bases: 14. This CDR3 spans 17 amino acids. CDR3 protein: CASSSNKDGTGIYEQYF. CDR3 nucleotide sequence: TGCGCCAGCAGCTCAAATAAAGACGGGACAGGGATTTACGAGCAGTACTTC. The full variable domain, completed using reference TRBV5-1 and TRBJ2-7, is KAGVTQTPRYLIKTRGQQVTLSCSPISGHRSVSWYQQTPGQGLQFLFEYFSETQRNKGNFPGRFSGRQFSNSRSEMNVSTLELGDSALYLCASSSNKDGTGIYEQYFGPGTRLTVT.

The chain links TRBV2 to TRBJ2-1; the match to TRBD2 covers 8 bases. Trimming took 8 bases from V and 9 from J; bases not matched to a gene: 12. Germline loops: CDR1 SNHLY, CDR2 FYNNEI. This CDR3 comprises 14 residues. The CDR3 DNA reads TGTGCCAGCGCCAGTCTCGCGGGGGGCGTTGAGCAGTTCTTC. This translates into CASASLAGGVEQFF.

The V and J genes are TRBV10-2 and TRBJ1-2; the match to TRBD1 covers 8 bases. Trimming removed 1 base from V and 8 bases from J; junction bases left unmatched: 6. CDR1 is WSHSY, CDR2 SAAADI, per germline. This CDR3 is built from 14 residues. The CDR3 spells CASSELDRARGYTF. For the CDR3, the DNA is TGCGCCAGCAGTGAGTTGGACAGGGCCAGGGGCTACACCTTC.

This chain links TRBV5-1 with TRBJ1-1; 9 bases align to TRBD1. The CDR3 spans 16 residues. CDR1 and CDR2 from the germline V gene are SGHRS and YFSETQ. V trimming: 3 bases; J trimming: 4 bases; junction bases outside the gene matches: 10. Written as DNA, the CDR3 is TGCGCCAGCAGCTCTACGACAGGGGGATTAGGCACTGAAGCTTTCTTT. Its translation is CASSSTTGGLGTEAFF.

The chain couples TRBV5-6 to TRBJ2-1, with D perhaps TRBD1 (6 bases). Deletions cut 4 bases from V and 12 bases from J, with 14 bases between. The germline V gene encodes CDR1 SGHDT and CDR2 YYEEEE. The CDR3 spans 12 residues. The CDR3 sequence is CASSQGPRGQFF. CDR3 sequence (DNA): TGTGCCAGCAGCCAAGGACCCAGGGGGCAGTTCTTC.

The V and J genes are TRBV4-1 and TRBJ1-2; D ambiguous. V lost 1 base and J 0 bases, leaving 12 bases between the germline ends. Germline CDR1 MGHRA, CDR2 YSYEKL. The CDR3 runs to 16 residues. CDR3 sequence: CASSQVVVRTNYGYTF. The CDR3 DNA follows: TGCGCCAGCAGCCAAGTGGTGGTCAGAACTAACTATGGCTACACCTTC.